This is a list of T cell receptor beta chains from one sample in a study of T cell responses to AZD1222 COVID-19 vaccine. The protocol was immunoSEQ multiplex PCR, while the TCRdb copy is restricted to in-frame clones and leaves out a portion. The sample includes about 160,000 clones, 90% seen only once; the top ten take about 3.3%. The sample consisted of peripheral blood, taken 28 days after the second AZD1222 dose. These receptors all come from an adult who received the AZD1222 COVID-19 vaccine. Both conserved end residues are part of each CDR3. The D gene is left open where the match is weak. Clone size is shown for a subset of rows, as once, few, many or a class of expanded clone.

clone size	D gene	V gene	J gene	CDR3 protein	CDR3 DNA
NA	NA	TRBV5-1	TRBJ1-3	CASSITGTGNTIYF	TGCGCCAGCAGCATTACCGGGACGGGAAACACCATATATTTT
NA	NA	TRBV7-9	TRBJ1-4	CASSLLGGAKEKLFF	TGTGCCAGCAGCTTACTCGGCGGGGCAAAAGAAAAACTGTTTTTT
NA	TRBD2	TRBV7-2	TRBJ2-3	CASSLDGRVPDTQYF	TGTGCCAGCAGCTTAGACGGGAGGGTTCCAGATACGCAGTATTTT
NA	NA	TRBV15	TRBJ1-3	CATSRDLGAGSGNTIYF	TGTGCCACCAGCAGAGATCTAGGGGCAGGCTCTGGAAACACCATATATTTT
few	NA	TRBV3-1/TRBV3-2	TRBJ2-3	CASSQDPSERRYTQYF	TGTGCCAGCAGCCAAGACCCCTCCGAGAGGAGGTATACGCAGTATTTT
NA	TRBD2	TRBV5-5	TRBJ2-3	CASSLASNGGRATDTQYF	TGTGCCAGCAGCTTGGCGTCCAATGGAGGGAGGGCAACAGATACGCAGTATTTT
NA	TRBD1	TRBV5-6	TRBJ2-2	CASSPTGVRAGELFF	TGTGCCAGCAGCCCCACAGGGGTTCGAGCCGGGGAGCTGTTTTTT
NA	NA	TRBV30	TRBJ1-2	CAWSPGGQYGYTF	TGTGCCTGGAGCCCCGGCGGGCAGTATGGCTACACCTTC
NA	NA	TRBV4-2	TRBJ1-4	CASSQEDEKLFF	TGTGCCAGCAGCCAAGAAGACGAAAAACTGTTTTTT
NA	NA	TRBV30	TRBJ1-5	CAWSAGSNQPQHF	TGTGCCTGGAGTGCCGGAAGCAATCAGCCCCAGCATTTT
NA	NA	TRBV6-5	TRBJ1-2	CASTQVRGFYGYTF	TGTGCCAGCACCCAGGTCCGGGGTTTTTACGGCTACACCTTC